The clone carrying this T cell receptor (beta chain) was recorded at least ten times. The source of the sample is a study of T cells after yellow fever vaccination. Making TCR cDNA involved 5'RACE template switching, which added UMIs and a universal primer site. From the 5' RACE reads, TCRdb called clonotypes with MiXCR, one entry per CDR3 protein. The sample records some 350,000 distinct CDR3 sequences, 3% to 4.5% being singletons. The V end lost 5 bases, the J end lost 4 bases, and 14 bases lay between the germline ends. The germline V gene has CDR1 SGHAT and CDR2 FQNNGV. This CDR3 is 14 amino acids long.

This chain uses TRBV11-2 with TRBJ1-1; no clear D gene. This clonotype was obtained from a man aged 18 to 29 who received the YFV17D yellow fever vaccine. Sequenced here: PBMCs, sampled 5 days after the yellow fever booster vaccination. The CDR3: CASSILSPLTEAFF. In DNA form, the CDR3 reads TGTGCCAGCAGCATCCTTTCCCCCCTCACTGAAGCTTTCTTT. Looking up the rest from reference TRBV11-2 and TRBJ1-1 gives the full variable domain: EAGVAQSPRYKIIEKRQSVAFWCNPISGHATLYWYQQILGQGPKLLIQFQNNGVVDDSQLPKDRFSAERLKGVDSTLKIQPAKLEDSAVYLCASSILSPLTEAFFGQGTRLTVV.